These 29 T cell receptor beta chains came from one sample sequenced in a study of T cell responses to AZD1222 COVID-19 vaccine. Clones were read by immunoSEQ multiplex PCR, and TCRdb kept only the in-frame ones, dropping some. The sample consists of 40,000 to 55,000 clones, about 90% of them appearing once. Source: peripheral blood, taken 28 days after the second AZD1222 dose. The receptors originated from an adult who received the AZD1222 COVID-19 vaccine.

The CDR3 is CASSLVSQGRAGELFF. CDR3 in DNA: TGTGCCAGCAGCTTGGTATCACAGGGGAGGGCCGGGGAGCTGTTTTTT. V is TRBV5-4 and J is TRBJ2-2, with D perhaps TRBD1 or TRBD2 (7 bases each). From germline, CDR1 is SGHNT and CDR2 YYREEE (reference sequence). V shed 0 bases and J shed 6 bases, with 15 bases lying between them. The length of the CDR3 is 16 residues.

This sequence joins TRBV6-1 and TRBJ1-1; no clear D gene. This CDR3 has 14 residues. Germline CDR1 is MNHNS and CDR2 is SASEGT. The ends were cut back, 2 bases at V and 0 bases at J, with 7 bases in the middle. The CDR3 DNA sequence: TGTGCCAGCAGTGAATTTGTTCTGAACACTGAAGCTTTCTTT. This codes for CASSEFVLNTEAFF.

This chain connects TRBV5-1 to TRBJ1-1; 7 nucleotides agree with TRBD1. The V segment lost 1 base and the J segment 0 bases; nucleotides outside the gene matches: 15. The CDR3 runs to 19 residues. Germline lookup yields CDR1 SGHRS and CDR2 YFSETQ. CDR3 loop: CASSLTYRGIRRMNTEAFF. For the CDR3, the DNA is TGCGCCAGCAGCTTGACTTACAGGGGAATAAGGAGGATGAACACTGAAGCTTTCTTT.

V usage is TRBV7-9 and J usage is TRBJ1-5; D is ambiguous. Germline CDR1 SEHNR, CDR2 FQNEAQ (reference sequence). Trimming shortened V by 5 bases and J by 2 bases, and 10 bases separated the two germline ends. The length of the CDR3 is 14 residues. The CDR3 DNA follows: TGTGCCAGCAGCCAAGACATTCGCAATCAGCCCCAGCATTTT. It translates to CASSQDIRNQPQHF.

Of note for this clone: Its ends do not fully match the called genes, so a read error is possible. V usage is TRBV18 and J usage is TRBJ2-1; D is perhaps TRBD1 (6 bases). From germline, CDR1 is KGHSH and CDR2 LQKENI. This CDR3 has 12 residues. The CDR3 nucleotides are TGTGCCAGCTCCCTGTGGGACAATGAGCATTTCTTC. Amino acids: CASSLWDNEHFF.

The rearrangement joins TRBV5-1 to TRBJ1-1, with TRBD1 matching over 7 bases. The ends lost 4 bases at V and 4 bases at J; junction bases unmatched: 7. The CDR3 runs to 14 residues. Per germline, CDR1 SGHRS and CDR2 YFSETQ. The CDR3 region is CASSEPGGSTEAFF. The CDR3 DNA sequence: TGCGCCAGCAGCGAACCAGGGGGGTCCACTGAAGCTTTCTTT.

The rearrangement links TRBV5-1 to TRBJ1-6; TRBD1 matches at 10 bases. Germline V gene lookup returns CDR1 SGHRS and CDR2 YFSETQ. J gave up 5 bases and V 4 bases, and 18 bases lay outside the gene matches. The CDR3 has 20 residues. CDR3 DNA: TGCGCCAGCAGCCAGGCCCCGGGACAGGGGCCCGGCGGGGATAATTCACCCCTCCACTTT. This gives the protein CASSQAPGQGPGGDNSPLHF.

The V and J genes are TRBV30 and TRBJ1-5; 9 nucleotides match TRBD1. V was clipped by 1 base and J by 3 bases; unmatched bases: 4. The CDR3 sequence is 15 residues long. Germline CDR1 GTSNPN, CDR2 SVGIG (reference sequence). This CDR3 reads CAWSGDRVANQPQHF. CDR3 DNA: TGTGCCTGGAGTGGGGACAGGGTGGCCAATCAGCCCCAGCATTTT. The entire variable domain, with the rest obtained from reference TRBV30 and TRBJ1-5, is as follows: SQTIHQWPATLVQPVGSPLSLECTVEGTSNPNLYWYRQAAGRGLQLLFYSVGIGQISSEVPQNLSASRPQDRQFILSSKKLLLSDSGFYLCAWSGDRVANQPQHFGDGTRLSIL.

The V call is TRBV11-2, the J call TRBJ1-1; D not certain. Germline CDR1 SGHAT, CDR2 FQNNGV. The V gene lost 2 bases and the J gene lost 1 base, with 11 bases spanning the gap. The CDR3 sequence is 15 residues long. The DNA of the CDR3 is TGTGCCAGCAGCTTATTATCAGCCCAGAACACTGAAGCTTTCTTT. It codes for CASSLLSAQNTEAFF. Based on the CDR3 plus reference TRBV11-2 and TRBJ1-1, the full variable domain is EAGVAQSPRYKIIEKRQSVAFWCNPISGHATLYWYQQILGQGPKLLIQFQNNGVVDDSQLPKDRFSAERLKGVDSTLKIQPAKLEDSAVYLCASSLLSAQNTEAFFGQGTRLTVV.

This clone was recorded a few times. V usage is TRBV14 and J usage is TRBJ2-7, with a tentative D call TRBD2 (5 bases). This CDR3 spans 16 amino acids. The germline V gene has CDR1 SGHDN and CDR2 FVKESK. Trimming left V 0 bases short and J 5 bases short, with 17 bases between. CDR3 DNA: TGTGCCAGCAGCCAAGAACTAGTACCGCCTAACCACGAGCAGTACTTC. Its translation: CASSQELVPPNHEQYF.

The V gene is TRBV6-2 or TRBV6-3, the J gene TRBJ2-3; 8 bases align to TRBD2. The germline V gene encodes CDR1 MNHEY and CDR2 SVGEGT. V shed 4 bases and J 3 bases; nucleotides not matched to a gene: 9. This CDR3 has 16 residues. DNA for the CDR3: TGTGCCAGCAGTTTCCATGAACTAGCGGTAACAGATACGCAGTATTTT. Its translation is CASSFHELAVTDTQYF.

This clone has a handful of counts. The junction does not match germline at one end; this may be a read error. The rearrangement uses TRBV7-9 and TRBJ1-4, with D uncertain. The length of the CDR3 is 12 residues. The germline gives CDR1 SEHNR, CDR2 FQNEAQ (reference sequence). The DNA of the CDR3 is TGTGCGAGCAGAGATCCCAATGAAAAACTGTTTTTT. Translated, it gives CASRDPNEKLFF.

The chain links TRBV6-5 to TRBJ2-7; TRBD2 aligns across 13 bases. Germline CDR1 and CDR2: MNHEY and SVGAGI. The CDR3 length is 15 residues. The ends lost 7 bases at V and 3 bases at J; junction bases unmatched: 6. CDR3 sequence reads: CASKPGLAGNYEQYF. The CDR3 DNA sequence: TGTGCCAGCAAACCGGGACTAGCGGGGAACTACGAGCAGTACTTC.

The gene calls are TRBV19 and TRBJ2-3; D is undetermined. The CDR3 sequence is 17 residues long. Germline V CDR1 and CDR2: LNHDA, SQIVND (reference sequence). Trimming removed 3 bases from V and 0 bases from J, with 16 bases in between. The CDR3 spells CASSMRARLLSTDTQYF. The CDR3 DNA sequence: TGTGCCAGTAGTATGAGAGCACGGCTCCTTAGCACAGATACGCAGTATTTT.

J is TRBJ2-2 and V is TRBV19; D unresolved. Per germline, CDR1 LNHDA and CDR2 SQIVND (reference sequence). This CDR3 has 13 amino acids. V was clipped by 9 bases and J by 6 bases, with 14 bases between them. The CDR3 DNA follows: TGTGCCAGCCAACTATCAAGGCCCGGGGAGCTGTTTTTT. Its protein is CASQLSRPGELFF.

The chain couples TRBV10-3 to TRBJ1-6; a possible D gene is TRBD1 (5 bases). Germline values: CDR1 ENHRY, CDR2 SYGVKD. This CDR3 has 14 residues. The V end was cut by 10 bases, the J end by 8 bases, with 18 bases between. CDR3 sequence: CATMGGANHSPLHF. DNA of the CDR3: TGTGCCACCATGGGGGGAGCTAACCATTCACCCCTCCACTTT.

In its sample, this clone was seen once. The chain uses TRBV6-1 and TRBJ2-1; TRBD1 or TRBD2 may be the D gene (6 bases each). Germline CDR1 is MNHNS and CDR2 is SASEGT. This CDR3 comprises 14 residues. The ends were cut back, 3 bases at V and 5 bases at J, with 11 bases in the middle. Here the CDR3 reads CASSDPGGHNEQFF. CDR3 coding DNA: TGTGCCAGCAGTGACCCCGGGGGCCACAATGAGCAGTTCTTC.

The chain carries TRBV5-4 and TRBJ1-6; D might be TRBD1 (6 bases). CDR1 and CDR2 (germline): SGHNT, YYREEE (reference sequence). The V end lost 0 bases, the J end lost 3 bases, and 10 bases lay between the germline ends. The CDR3 extends over 16 amino acids. This CDR3 is CASSLAGQSYNSPLHF. DNA of the CDR3: TGTGCCAGCAGCTTGGCAGGACAGAGCTATAATTCACCCCTCCACTTT.

This chain joins TRBV7-8 and TRBJ2-1, with a possible D match to TRBD2 (7 bases). Trimming removed 1 base at V and 8 bases at J, with 15 bases between. The CDR3 is 15 residues long. The germline gives CDR1 SGHVS, CDR2 FQNEAQ. This chain's CDR3 is CASSLGGGGRYEQFF. The CDR3 DNA follows: TGTGCCAGCAGCTTAGGGGGCGGGGGCCGTTATGAGCAGTTCTTC. Supplemented by reference TRBV7-8 and TRBJ2-1, the full variable domain reads GAGVSQSPRYKVAKRGQDVALRCDPISGHVSLFWYQQALGQGPEFLTYFQNEAQLDKSGLPSDRFFAERPEGSVSTLKIQRTQQEDSAVYLCASSLGGGGRYEQFFGPGTRLTVL.

V gene TRBV19 combines with J gene TRBJ1-6; D is ambiguous. This CDR3 comprises 13 residues. V gave up 0 bases and J gave up 9 bases, with 6 bases separating them. Germline values: CDR1 LNHDA, CDR2 SQIVND (reference sequence). CDR3 amino acids: CASSIDAVSPLHF. CDR3 DNA: TGTGCCAGTAGTATAGATGCGGTTTCACCCCTCCACTTT.

The chain has TRBV7-9 and TRBJ1-1; 9 bases match TRBD1. J gave up 2 bases and V 1 base, and 8 bases lay outside the gene matches. The germline V gene encodes CDR1 SEHNR and CDR2 FQNEAQ (reference sequence). There are 17 residues in the CDR3. This CDR3 is CASSLGGQGLLNTEAFF. The CDR3 DNA follows: TGTGCCAGCAGCTTAGGAGGACAGGGGCTTTTAAACACTGAAGCTTTCTTT.

The V call is TRBV6-5, the J call TRBJ1-5; 9 bases align to TRBD1. Germline-derived CDR1 and CDR2 are MNHEY and SVGAGI. The length of the CDR3 is 15 residues. V dropped 4 bases and J dropped 7; count of bases not matched to a gene: 8. The CDR3 nucleotides read TGTGCCAGCAGTTCTAGGGACAGGGTGGGCCAGCCCCAGCATTTT. Translating it yields CASSSRDRVGQPQHF.

CDR3 sequence reads: CAWSVGQVSNYGYTF. The DNA of the CDR3 is TGTGCCTGGAGTGTCGGACAGGTCTCAAACTATGGCTACACCTTC. V usage is TRBV30 and J usage is TRBJ1-2, with TRBD1 identical over 7 bases. The CDR3 has 15 amino acids. The germline CDR1 and CDR2 sequences are GTSNPN and SVGIG (reference sequence). Trimming took 0 bases from V and 2 from J; bases not matched to a gene: 6.

The chain is built from TRBV7-9 and TRBJ1-5; a weak D match, TRBD1 (5 bases). The ends were cut back, 5 bases at V and 5 bases at J, with 10 bases in the middle. CDR1 is SEHNR and CDR2 is FQNEAQ in the germline V gene (reference sequence). The CDR3 runs to 13 residues. The CDR3 spells CASSGQGHQPQHF. For the CDR3, the DNA is TGTGCCAGCAGCGGGCAGGGTCATCAGCCCCAGCATTTT. The full variable domain, completed using reference TRBV7-9 and TRBJ1-5, is DTGVSQNPRHKITKRGQNVTFRCDPISEHNRLYWYRQTLGQGPEFLTYFQNEAQLEKSRLLSDRFSAERPKGSFSTLEIQRTEQGDSAMYLCASSGQGHQPQHFGDGTRLSIL.

The chain recombines TRBV9 with TRBJ2-6; 9 bases match TRBD1. CDR1 SGDLS and CDR2 YYNGEE come from the germline V gene. The CDR3 spans 17 residues. The J segment lost 0 bases and the V segment lost 2 bases, leaving 3 bases of the junction unmatched. The CDR3 is CASSVGQGTSGANVLTF. CDR3 nucleotides: TGTGCCAGCAGCGTGGGACAGGGTACCTCTGGGGCCAACGTCCTGACTTTC.

CDR3 sequence: CASSRVDQTGGNNQPQHF. The CDR3 DNA sequence: TGTGCCAGTAGCAGAGTCGACCAGACAGGGGGCAACAATCAGCCCCAGCATTTT. The V call is TRBV19, the J call TRBJ1-5; 10 nucleotides match TRBD1. V trimming: 6 bases; J trimming: 3 bases; junction bases outside the gene matches: 14. CDR1 is LNHDA, CDR2 SQIVND, per germline (reference sequence). This CDR3 spans 18 amino acids.

This rearrangement joins TRBV6-5 to TRBJ2-4, with D perhaps TRBD2 (8 bases). The CDR3 totals 15 residues. Trimming took 2 bases from V and 6 from J, leaving 14 bases between them. Germline V gene data show CDR1 as MNHEY and CDR2 as SVGAGI. CDR3 sequence: CASSYVQGTRNIQYF. The DNA of the CDR3 is TGTGCCAGCAGTTACGTACAGGGGACTAGAAACATTCAGTACTTC.

The gene calls are TRBV30 and TRBJ2-1, with no clear D. V was cut by 4 bases and J by 1 base, with 5 bases left in between. Per the germline V gene, CDR1 is GTSNPN and CDR2 is SVGIG (reference sequence). This CDR3 comprises 12 residues. The CDR3: CAWTESYNEQFF. For the CDR3, the DNA is TGTGCCTGGACAGAGTCCTACAATGAGCAGTTCTTC.

V and J are TRBV7-2 and TRBJ1-5; 7 positions match TRBD1. The J segment lost 1 base and the V segment lost 3 bases, leaving 6 bases of the junction unmatched. This CDR3 contains 16 residues. Germline V gene sequence: CDR1 SGHTA, CDR2 FQGNSA. CDR3 coding DNA: TGTGCCAGCAGCTTCACCGGGACAGCCAGCAATCAGCCCCAGCATTTT. Amino acid sequence: CASSFTGTASNQPQHF.